The 24 T cell receptor beta chains given below trace back to one sample, sequenced in a study of T cell changes during pregnancy in multiple sclerosis. TCRdb's copy holds only in-frame clones and misses some; the assay was immunoSEQ multiplex PCR. Among roughly 29,000 clones listed, roughly nine tenths were seen once. The sample was CD8+ T cells from peripheral blood mononuclear cells, taken before pregnancy. Source of these receptors: a female donor with multiple sclerosis, enrolled in a pregnancy study.

The chain uses TRBV9 and TRBJ2-2; perhaps TRBD2 as D (6 bases). The CDR3 runs to 14 residues. Trimming stripped 1 base from V and 5 bases from J, with 9 bases between. Germline lookup yields CDR1 SGDLS and CDR2 YYNGEE. CDR3 amino acids: CASSVQGGTGELFF. In DNA, the CDR3 is TGTGCCAGCAGCGTACAGGGAGGTACCGGGGAGCTGTTTTTT.

The CDR3: CASSSGLAGGLTYNEQFF. CDR3 nucleotide sequence: TGTGCCAGCAGCTCGGGACTAGCGGGGGGTCTTACCTACAATGAGCAGTTCTTC. The rearrangement joins TRBV7-8 to TRBJ2-1; 15 bases line up with TRBD2. V dropped 4 bases and J dropped 2; count of bases not matched to a gene: 6. The CDR3 loop spans 18 amino acids. Per germline, CDR1 SGHVS and CDR2 FQNEAQ.

The chain combines TRBV27 with TRBJ2-7; tentatively, D is TRBD2 (5 bases). The germline V gene encodes CDR1 MNHEY and CDR2 SMNVEV (reference sequence). Deletions cut 5 bases from V and 4 bases from J, with 15 bases between. The CDR3 contains 14 residues. Written as DNA, the CDR3 is TGTGCCAGCAGTCCGCCAGGCCCGGGGTACGAGCAGTACTTC. It specifies CASSPPGPGYEQYF.

The chain is built from TRBV27 and TRBJ1-1; D is undetermined. CDR3 length equals 15 residues. Trimming took 2 bases from V and 1 from J, leaving 11 bases between them. Germline CDR1 reads MNHEY; CDR2 reads SMNVEV (reference sequence). The CDR3 coding sequence is TGTGCCAGCAGTTTAGTCCCGCGGCGGAACACTGAAGCTTTCTTT. Its translation is CASSLVPRRNTEAFF.

In its sample, this clone ranks as medium-sized. Other DNA sequences within the sample encode an identical CDR3. The chain uses TRBV6-4 and TRBJ2-1; 9 bases fit TRBD2. This CDR3 comprises 15 residues. The J segment lost 3 bases and the V segment lost 0 bases, leaving 0 bases of the junction unmatched. Germline V lookup: CDR1 MRHNA, CDR2 SNTAGT. The CDR3: CASSDSAGGYNEQFF. As DNA, the CDR3 is TGTGCCAGCAGTGACTCAGCGGGGGGCTACAATGAGCAGTTCTTC.

The V call is TRBV4-1, the J call TRBJ2-6; no firm D call. Per the germline V gene, CDR1 is MGHRA and CDR2 is YSYEKL. This CDR3 is 17 amino acids long. The V end was cut by 4 bases, the J end by 4 bases, with 17 bases between. CDR3 nucleotides: TGCGCCAGCAGCCGCTTCCGTGGGCGTGAGGGGGCCAACGTCCTGACTTTC. Its protein is CASSRFRGREGANVLTF.

This chain links TRBV5-5 with TRBJ2-5; 7 bases are a match to TRBD1. The J segment lost 3 bases and the V segment lost 4 bases, leaving 6 bases of the junction unmatched. Germline-derived CDR1 and CDR2 are SGHKS and YYEKEE (reference sequence). This CDR3 has 14 amino acids. The CDR3 sequence is CASSLPTGEETQYF. In DNA form, the CDR3 reads TGTGCCAGCAGCCTACCAACAGGGGAAGAGACCCAGTACTTC. The full variable domain, rest sourced from reference TRBV5-5 and TRBJ2-5, is DAGVTQSPTHLIKTRGQQVTLRCSPISGHKSVSWYQQVLGQGPQFIFQYYEKEERGRGNFPDRFSARQFPNYSSELNVNALLLGDSALYLCASSLPTGEETQYFGPGTRLLVL.

This rearrangement joins TRBV5-6 to TRBJ2-5; TRBD1 aligns across 7 bases. V was clipped by 3 bases and J by 2 bases; unmatched bases: 7. The CDR3 extends over 15 amino acids. The germline V gene has CDR1 SGHDT and CDR2 YYEEEE. Written as DNA, the CDR3 is TGTGCCAGCAGCTCTGACAGGGTTTGGCAAGAGACCCAGTACTTC. It specifies CASSSDRVWQETQYF.

The sample holds a few counts of this clone. This chain joins TRBV6-5 and TRBJ1-2; no definite D call. Germline-derived CDR1 and CDR2 are MNHEY and SVGAGI. This CDR3 spans 13 amino acids. V was trimmed by 5 bases and J by 4 bases, leaving 11 bases between them. CDR3 sequence: CASSPQSFYGYTF. CDR3 in DNA: TGTGCCAGCAGTCCCCAGTCGTTCTATGGCTACACCTTC.

The chain has TRBV23-1 and TRBJ2-1; D is ambiguous. TRBV23-1 is sorted into the ORF group, with uncertain function. V was shortened by 2 bases and J by 4 bases, with 9 bases between the two germline ends. CDR3 length: 14 residues. The CDR3 DNA reads TGCGCCAGCAGTCAACCGACATGTTACAATGAGCAGTTCTTC. It translates to CASSQPTCYNEQFF.

The V and J genes are TRBV19 and TRBJ1-6; TRBD1 matches 7 bases. V gave up 3 bases and J gave up 4 bases; unmatched junction bases: 3. The germline gives CDR1 LNHDA, CDR2 SQIVND (reference sequence). The CDR3 has 15 amino acids. As DNA, the CDR3 is TGTGCCAGTAGTATCCGACAGGGATATAATTCACCCCTCCACTTT. Translation: CASSIRQGYNSPLHF.

V gene TRBV6-5 combines with J gene TRBJ2-1; 7 nucleotides line up with TRBD1. The germline V gene has CDR1 MNHEY and CDR2 SVGAGI. CDR3 length: 15 amino acids. Trimming removed 6 bases from V and 4 bases from J; junction bases left unmatched: 9. This chain's CDR3 is CASRQQGRGYNEQFF. Written as DNA, the CDR3 is TGTGCCAGCAGACAACAGGGGAGAGGGTACAATGAGCAGTTCTTC.

The chain joins TRBV27 to TRBJ2-3; D remains unclear. The V end was cut by 8 bases, the J end by 7 bases, with 4 bases between. The germline V gene encodes CDR1 MNHEY and CDR2 SMNVEV (reference sequence). The CDR3 is 9 amino acids. The CDR3 loop reads CASGHTQYF. CDR3 sequence (DNA): TGTGCCAGCGGGCATACGCAGTATTTT.

The chain has TRBV5-6 and TRBJ2-7, with TRBD2 matching 10 bases. Germline CDR1 SGHDT, CDR2 YYEEEE. The CDR3 has 14 residues. V shed 2 bases and J 3 bases; nucleotides not matched to a gene: 2. As DNA, the CDR3 is TGTGCCAGCAGCTTCACTAGCGGGATCTACGAGCAGTACTTC. Encoded protein: CASSFTSGIYEQYF.

The chain links TRBV7-9 to TRBJ1-2; no clear D gene. V was clipped by 1 base and J by 5 bases, with 14 bases between them. The CDR3 has 15 residues. The germline V gene encodes CDR1 SEHNR and CDR2 FQNEAQ (reference sequence). The CDR3 region is CASSLDLGRRYGYTF. For the CDR3, the DNA is TGTGCCAGCAGCTTAGATCTAGGGAGAAGGTATGGCTACACCTTC.

V usage is TRBV2 and J usage is TRBJ2-1; tentatively, D is TRBD1 (6 bases). V gave up 5 bases and J gave up 1 base, with 12 bases separating them. This CDR3 spans 15 amino acids. Germline V lookup: CDR1 SNHLY, CDR2 FYNNEI. CDR3 loop: CASSRTVSSYNEQFF. DNA for the CDR3: TGTGCCAGCAGTAGGACAGTATCTTCCTACAATGAGCAGTTCTTC.

This rearrangement joins TRBV5-1 to TRBJ2-7; 8 bases agree with TRBD1. This CDR3 comprises 15 residues. The germline CDR1 and CDR2 sequences are SGHRS and YFSETQ. After removal of 4 bases from V and 5 bases from J, the junction contained 11 bases not matched to a gene. CDR3 in amino acids: CASSGGQGDENEQYF. The CDR3, as DNA: TGCGCCAGCAGCGGAGGACAGGGAGACGAGAACGAGCAGTACTTC.

This clone was detected once. The V call is TRBV19, the J call TRBJ1-1; 7 nucleotides align to TRBD1. Germline CDR1 reads LNHDA; CDR2 reads SQIVND (reference sequence). This CDR3 contains 14 residues. With 5 bases clipped from V and 1 base from J, the junction kept 4 bases outside the gene matches. The DNA of the CDR3 is TGTGCCAGTAGTCCACAGGGGCCGAACACTGAAGCTTTCTTT. Its translation is CASSPQGPNTEAFF.

This chain links TRBV15 with TRBJ1-1; 9 nucleotides match TRBD1. CDR1 and CDR2 from the germline V gene are LNHNV and YYDKDF (reference sequence). The CDR3 contains 13 residues. Unmatched junction bases numbered 6, after V lost 8 bases and J lost 5 bases. The DNA of the CDR3 is TGTGCCACCGGACGGGACAGGGCAACTGAAGCTTTCTTT. Amino acid sequence: CATGRDRATEAFF.

This CDR3 is CASSVEPAGTNYGYTF. The CDR3 DNA reads as TGTGCCAGCAGCGTCGAGCCGGCAGGGACAAACTATGGCTACACCTTC. The chain uses TRBV9 and TRBJ1-2, with D possibly matching TRBD1 (6 bases). The CDR3 has 16 amino acids. V shed 2 bases and J shed 2 bases, with 16 bases lying between them. The V gene's germline CDR1 is SGDLS and CDR2 YYNGEE.

This clone was observed a handful of times. This chain links TRBV7-9 with TRBJ2-5; TRBD2 might be the D (6 bases). Deletions cut 4 bases from V and 5 bases from J, with 17 bases between. The length of the CDR3 is 15 residues. CDR1 is SEHNR and CDR2 is FQNEAQ in the germline V gene (reference sequence). CDR3: CASSSPRGLRETQYF. In DNA, the CDR3 is TGTGCCAGCAGCTCCCCTCGGGGGTTACGGGAGACCCAGTACTTC.

This clone was observed a few times. The rearrangement links TRBV28 to TRBJ2-3; 8 bases align to TRBD2. The V gene's germline CDR1 is MDHEN and CDR2 SYDVKM. The CDR3 extends over 16 amino acids. V lost 3 bases to trimming and J lost 6 bases; unmatched junction nucleotides: 11. The CDR3 reads CASSFPRGGGFDTQYF. In DNA form, the CDR3 reads TGTGCCAGCAGTTTCCCCCGGGGCGGGGGGTTTGATACGCAGTATTTT.

This chain uses TRBV30 with TRBJ2-7; 8 positions match TRBD1. V gave up 2 bases and J gave up 3 bases; unmatched junction bases: 3. This CDR3 is 13 amino acids long. In germline, CDR1 is GTSNPN, CDR2 SVGIG (reference sequence). CDR3 sequence (DNA): TGTGCCTGGAGTTACGGACAGGGCTACGAGCAGTACTTC. Translation: CAWSYGQGYEQYF.

The rearrangement links TRBV7-3 to TRBJ1-1, with D perhaps TRBD1 (5 bases). Germline V lookup: CDR1 SGHTA, CDR2 FQGTGA. The V end was cut by 1 base, the J end by 4 bases, with 13 bases between. This CDR3 spans 15 amino acids. The CDR3 spells CASSLILLGPTEAFF. The DNA for the CDR3 is TGTGCCAGCAGCTTAATTCTTTTGGGGCCCACTGAAGCTTTCTTT.